What follows are 5 T cell receptor beta chains derived from one specimen sequenced in a study of blood T cell repertoires in COVID-19. Repertoires were generated with immunoSEQ multiplex PCR, while TCRdb's copy carries only in-frame clones and drops some. This table holds about 40,000 clones, about 80% found once. Sequences were obtained from peripheral blood. The receptors were gathered from a woman aged 55-70 years with acute or convalescent COVID-19.

DNA for the CDR3: TGCAGTGCTAGTCCCGGGATCAGCTATGGCTACACCTTC. It codes for CSASPGISYGYTF. This chain links TRBV20-1 with TRBJ1-2; D is uncertain. V was shortened by 3 bases and J by 4 bases, with 12 bases between the two germline ends. This CDR3 spans 13 amino acids. The germline CDR1 and CDR2 sequences are DFQATT and SNEGSKA (reference sequence).

The genes are TRBV27 and TRBJ2-5; 10 nucleotides align to TRBD1. The CDR3 extends over 16 amino acids. V lost 1 base, J lost 4 bases, and 6 bases stayed unmatched. Germline values: CDR1 MNHEY, CDR2 SMNVEV (reference sequence). The CDR3 region is CASSLFSGTGAETQYF. CDR3 bases: TGTGCCAGCAGTTTATTCTCTGGGACAGGGGCAGAGACCCAGTACTTC.

This clone occurred once. The gene calls are TRBV19 and TRBJ2-2; maybe TRBD1 (5 bases). Looked up from germline, CDR1 is LNHDA and CDR2 is SQIVND (reference sequence). There are 14 residues in the CDR3. V lost 6 bases and J lost 1, with 9 bases in between. The CDR3 is CASRTQGNTGELFF. CDR3 DNA sequence: TGTGCCAGTAGAACCCAGGGGAACACCGGGGAGCTGTTTTTT.

V is TRBV7-6 and J is TRBJ1-1, with 8 bases that match TRBD1. Germline lookup yields CDR1 SGHVS and CDR2 FNYEAQ. The CDR3 is 14 amino acids. The V and J ends lost 6 bases and 5 bases, in that order; junction bases with no gene match: 8. CDR3 sequence (DNA): TGTGCCAGCAGAAAACGGACAGGGAGGACTGAAGCTTTCTTT. Its protein is CASRKRTGRTEAFF.

DNA of the CDR3: TGTGCCAGCTCAAAACAGGGTATCTCCGGGGAGCTGTTTTTT. Its translation is CASSKQGISGELFF. This chain connects TRBV18 to TRBJ2-2; tentative D call: TRBD1 (6 bases). V shed 5 bases and J shed 6 bases, with 13 bases lying between them. Looked up from germline, CDR1 is KGHSH and CDR2 is LQKENI. The CDR3 has 14 residues.